The source of this TCR beta chain is a study of CD8+ T cells in alopecia areata. Whole-study context: Tofacitinib continued for 6 to 18 months and was then withheld for 6 months.

Study-wide results and limits: It was lesional scalp, especially alopecia totalis/universalis, that showed higher clonality than normal scalp. The study found that many expanded lesional clones persisted in scalp and blood during tofacitinib. Tofacitinib delivered significant drops in scalp clonality and in expanded CD8+ clones among the top 100.

Extracted from the samples, RNA was reverse transcribed into cDNA to serve as the sequencing template. Generated by immunoSEQ multiplex PCR, the TCRdb table keeps only in-frame clones and is missing some. The data show a few hundred thousand clones, 30% to 40% seen once. The sample's treatment: oral pan-JAK inhibitor, 5-10 mg twice daily. As to this clone: Its cognate antigen is unknown. The junction differs from germline at one of its ends, possibly a read error.

From germline, CDR1 is SGHVS and CDR2 FQNEAQ. There are 11 residues in the CDR3. Here the sequenced sample was CD4+ T cells sorted from blood, taken at approximately week 30, from a patient treated with tofacitinib. The rearrangement joins TRBV7-8 to TRBJ2-5; D remains unclear. The TCR was taken from a human donor with alopecia areata. The CDR3 nucleotides read TGTGCCAGCACCTTAGGGGAGACCCAGTACTTC. Translation gives CASTLGETQYF.